A selection of T cell receptor beta chains follows, all from one sample in a study of T cell responses to AZD1222 COVID-19 vaccine. TCRdb keeps only in-frame clones here, not all; method: immunoSEQ multiplex PCR. The sample holds 70,000 to 95,000 clones, approximately 89% seen once. The material was peripheral blood, obtained on day 0 of MenACWY control vaccination. These receptors came from an adult in good health. Both conserved end residues are part of each CDR3. The D gene is left open where the match is weak. Not all rows give a size; the values are once, few, many and, for expanded clones, a class.

v_gene	j_gene	abundance	d_gene	CDR3aa
TRBV7-8	TRBJ1-1	-	TRBD1	CASSSPGQGTEAFF
TRBV12-3/TRBV12-4	TRBJ1-2	-	-	CASSRDNYGYTF
TRBV11-1	TRBJ2-1	-	-	CASSLGTLTYNEQFF
TRBV5-1	TRBJ1-2	-	-	CASSLRAGDYGYTF
TRBV18	TRBJ2-7	-	TRBD1	CASSPDRGSYEQYF
TRBV2	TRBJ1-2	-	TRBD1	CASSKQGAGGYTF
TRBV7-2	TRBJ2-5	once	TRBD2	CASSSGLAGRETQYF
TRBV11-2	TRBJ1-2	-	TRBD1	CASSFGQGASYGYTF
TRBV4-1	TRBJ2-3	once	TRBD2	CASSQGEPSGGSDTQYF
TRBV9	TRBJ1-2	-	-	CASSGGRVDGYTF
TRBV19	TRBJ1-4	-	-	CASGGRGANEKLFF
TRBV13	TRBJ1-3	-	-	CASSSTTRHPSGNTIYF
TRBV28	TRBJ1-6	-	-	CASSPGLNSPLHF
TRBV6-5	TRBJ1-2	-	-	CASTGNYGYTF
TRBV30	TRBJ1-6	once	TRBD1	CAWSVQGGSPLHF
TRBV27	TRBJ2-2	-	-	CASSLRDRDTGELFF
TRBV5-1	TRBJ2-7	once	-	CASSFDQVNYEQYF
TRBV11-3	TRBJ2-1	-	-	CASRPGERLGEQFF
TRBV6-2/TRBV6-3	TRBJ1-5	-	TRBD1	CASSRDSQQPQHF
TRBV7-3	TRBJ2-7	-	TRBD1	CASSLTKDRAPYEQYF
TRBV4-3	TRBJ1-6	-	-	CASSQNGIFYDSPLHF
TRBV19	TRBJ1-1	-	-	CASSLGWTPMNTEAFF
TRBV7-2	TRBJ2-3	-	TRBD2	CASTPGLAGGLGQYF
TRBV24-1	TRBJ2-3	-	TRBD2	CATSDPTSGSTDTQYF
TRBV29-1	TRBJ2-5	-	-	CSVGDRSATQYF
TRBV9	TRBJ2-5	-	TRBD1	CASSEGTGNEVETQYF
TRBV5-4	TRBJ1-1	once	TRBD1	CASSFGGDRGNTEAFF
TRBV9	TRBJ2-7	-	TRBD1	CASSGGQSSTYEQYF
TRBV4-3	TRBJ1-6	-	-	CASSQDSGQYNSPLHF
TRBV19	TRBJ1-1	-	-	CASSMEGRLRNTEAFF
TRBV13	TRBJ2-7	-	-	CASSTTTGLDYEQYF
TRBV6-5	TRBJ2-5	-	TRBD1	CASSYSGPGTEETQYF
TRBV6-1	TRBJ1-6	-	-	CASSSWQNNSPLHF
TRBV28	TRBJ2-7	-	-	CASRSALYEQYF
TRBV11-3	TRBJ1-2	-	-	CASSDSGYGYTF
TRBV19	TRBJ1-1	-	-	CATQKGGNTEAFF
TRBV10-3	TRBJ1-1	-	TRBD1	CAINPGQGWTEAFF
TRBV27	TRBJ1-4	-	-	CASSSRGAPYEKLFF
TRBV21-1	TRBJ1-2	-	-	CASSNGPELFSTF
TRBV6-5	TRBJ2-2	-	TRBD2	CASSSGGSNTGELFF
TRBV6-5	TRBJ2-2	-	-	CASTPSHTGELFF
TRBV10-3	TRBJ1-1	few	-	CAISEGDPKAFF
TRBV28	TRBJ1-4	-	-	CASSFGGVVIEKLFF
TRBV11-3	TRBJ2-1	-	-	CASSFRLYNEQFF
TRBV7-9	TRBJ2-5	-	-	CASSRQESQETQYF
TRBV30	TRBJ1-6	-	-	CAWEANSPLHF
TRBV2	TRBJ1-5	few	TRBD1	CASSRDRGQPQHF
TRBV5-1	TRBJ2-7	-	-	CASSLGWLRGAPYEQYF
TRBV7-6	TRBJ1-2	-	TRBD1	CASSLSPDRDWYTF
TRBV7-5	TRBJ1-2	-	-	CARSSDRENGYTF
TRBV12-5	TRBJ2-1	-	-	CASGLSGSNEQFF
TRBV4-1	TRBJ2-6	few	-	CASSQGANVLTF
TRBV4-3	TRBJ1-1	few	-	CASSLKDTNTEAFF
TRBV27	TRBJ1-1	-	-	CASSLGRLNTEAFF